These 24 T cell receptor beta chains originate from one sample sequenced in a study of CD8+ T cells in alopecia areata. The treatment was: oral pan-JAK inhibitor, 5-10 mg twice daily. RNA extraction and reverse transcription yielded cDNA as sequencing template. Data came from immunoSEQ multiplex PCR; TCRdb stores just in-frame clones and leaves some out. This table has a few hundred thousand clones, about three fifths appearing once. The sequences come from CD4+ T cells sorted from blood, collected at approximately week 51, from a patient treated with tofacitinib. The source of these receptors is a human donor with alopecia areata.

This clone was seen more than once but under ten times. CDR3 DNA sequence: TGTGCCAGCAGCTTGGACAGGGGATACGAGCAGTACTTC. Protein sequence: CASSLDRGYEQYF. The chain couples TRBV7-6 to TRBJ2-7; 9 nucleotides agree with TRBD1. CDR1 is SGHVS and CDR2 is FNYEAQ in the germline V gene. V shed 3 bases, J shed 4 bases, and the junction held 1 base outside the gene matches. The CDR3 has 13 amino acids. The variable domain in full, completed from reference TRBV7-6 and TRBJ2-7, reads GAGVSQSPRYKVTKRGQDVALRCDPISGHVSLYWYRQALGQGPEFLTYFNYEAQQDKSGLPNDRFSAERPEGSISTLTIQRTEQRDSAMYRCASSLDRGYEQYFGPGTRLTVT.

V and J are TRBV7-2 and TRBJ2-5; possibly TRBD1 for D (6 bases). The germline V and J ends were trimmed by 5 bases and 4 bases, with 14 bases remaining between them. Germline CDR1 and CDR2: SGHTA and FQGNSA. The CDR3 covers 14 residues. Written as DNA, the CDR3 is TGTGCCAGCAGCCAACGGACAGTCGGAGAGACCCAGTACTTC. Its protein is CASSQRTVGETQYF.

This clone was seen many times. The DNA of the CDR3 is TGTGCCAGCAGCTCGTGGACTAGCGGGGCAGATACGCAGTATTTT. Translating it yields CASSSWTSGADTQYF. The chain has TRBV11-1 and TRBJ2-3; 12 bases match TRBD2. This CDR3 is built from 15 residues. CDR1 is SGHAT, CDR2 FQDESV, per germline (reference sequence). Losses at the gene ends were 4 bases for V and 4 bases for J; bases not matched to a gene: 3.

The chain employs TRBV25-1 and TRBJ2-3; maybe TRBD1 (6 bases). CDR1 MGHDK and CDR2 SYGVNS come from the germline V gene. The ends were cut back, 4 bases at V and 3 bases at J, with 11 bases in the middle. The CDR3 is 14 residues long. The CDR3 spells CASSGPGVTDTQYF. The CDR3, as DNA: TGTGCCAGCAGTGGGCCAGGGGTGACAGATACGCAGTATTTT.

The V call is TRBV5-4, the J call TRBJ1-6; TRBD1 aligns across 10 bases. V was clipped by 3 bases and J by 5 bases; unmatched bases: 5. The germline V gene encodes CDR1 SGHNT and CDR2 YYREEE (reference sequence). This CDR3 comprises 16 residues. The CDR3 is CASSSRDRGNNSPLHF. Here the CDR3 DNA reads TGTGCCAGCAGCTCCCGGGACAGGGGCAATAATTCACCCCTCCACTTT.

The V and J genes are TRBV5-4 and TRBJ2-3; the D call may be TRBD1 or TRBD2 (5 bases each). This CDR3 contains 15 residues. The V gene's germline CDR1 is SGHNT and CDR2 YYREEE (reference sequence). V dropped 4 bases and J dropped 1 base, with 13 bases sitting between them. CDR3 nucleotide sequence: TGTGCCAGCAGCAGTCCAGGGCGGGGCACAGATACGCAGTATTTT. The encoded protein is CASSSPGRGTDTQYF.

The chain uses TRBV30 and TRBJ1-2; tentative D call: TRBD1 (6 bases). This CDR3 contains 15 residues. Germline V CDR1 and CDR2: GTSNPN, SVGIG (reference sequence). V lost 3 bases to trimming and J lost 5 bases, with 19 bases between them. This CDR3 is CAWSTGGFNGYGYTF. The CDR3 DNA reads TGTGCCTGGAGCACTGGGGGCTTTAACGGATATGGCTACACCTTC.

The table lists this clone with a count of one. V usage is TRBV9 and J usage is TRBJ1-2; D not resolved. The CDR3 has 13 residues. Trimming cost V 0 bases and J 0 bases, with 3 bases left between them. CDR1 and CDR2 (germline): SGDLS, YYNGEE. CDR3 amino acids: CASSVAANYGYTF. CDR3 coding DNA: TGTGCCAGCAGCGTAGCCGCTAACTATGGCTACACCTTC. Variable domain in full (rest from reference TRBV9 and TRBJ1-2): DSGVTQTPKHLITATGQRVTLRCSPRSGDLSVYWYQQSLDQGLQFLIQYYNGEERAKGNILERFSAQQFPDLHSELNLSSLELGDSALYFCASSVAANYGYTFGSGTRLTVV.

This clone appeared a few times. The V call is TRBV5-1, the J call TRBJ2-1; 8 nucleotides align to TRBD2. Germline V gene lookup returns CDR1 SGHRS and CDR2 YFSETQ. The J segment lost 8 bases and the V segment lost 0 bases, leaving 4 bases of the junction unmatched. The CDR3 covers 14 residues. The CDR3 DNA reads as TGCGCCAGCAGCTTGGCCCTCGGGGGGGATGAGCAGTTCTTC. Amino acid sequence: CASSLALGGDEQFF.

The chain recombines TRBV30 with TRBJ2-7, with a weak D call TRBD1 (6 bases). CDR1 is GTSNPN and CDR2 is SVGIG in the germline V gene (reference sequence). Trimming shortened V by 0 bases and J by 3 bases, and 15 bases separated the two germline ends. The CDR3 is 15 amino acids. This chain's CDR3 is CAWSVPEGVHYEQYF. The CDR3 coding sequence is TGTGCCTGGAGTGTACCCGAGGGGGTGCACTACGAGCAGTACTTC.

The J gene is TRBJ2-6, the V gene TRBV5-1, with TRBD2 as a possible D gene (6 bases). The CDR3 has 16 amino acids. CDR1 and CDR2 (germline): SGHRS, YFSETQ. The V and J ends lost 0 bases and 4 bases respectively, with 11 bases between them. The CDR3 DNA reads as TGCGCCAGCAGCTTGGCCCCGGGGGTCGGGGCCAACGTCCTGACTTTC. This translates into CASSLAPGVGANVLTF.

This clone has just one count. J is TRBJ1-4 and V is TRBV11-2; D remains ambiguous. V dropped 1 base and J dropped 10 bases, with 13 bases sitting between them. Germline lookup yields CDR1 SGHAT and CDR2 FQNNGV. The CDR3 runs to 14 residues. CDR3 nucleotide sequence: TGTGCCAGCAGCTTAGTCTCAGGTGTATCAAAACTGTTTTTT. Translation: CASSLVSGVSKLFF.

In its sample, this clone was seen a few times. The chain employs TRBV7-9 and TRBJ1-2; D is possibly TRBD1 (5 bases). The V end lost 5 bases, the J end lost 6 bases, and 13 bases lay between the germline ends. Germline CDR1 and CDR2: SEHNR and FQNEAQ (reference sequence). This CDR3 is 13 amino acids long. The CDR3 nucleotides are TGTGCCAGCAGCCCCCCGGGGACGAATGGCTACACCTTC. This codes for CASSPPGTNGYTF. Full variable domain (missing parts from reference TRBV7-9 and TRBJ1-2): DTGVSQNPRHKITKRGQNVTFRCDPISEHNRLYWYRQTLGQGPEFLTYFQNEAQLEKSRLLSDRFSAERPKGSFSTLEIQRTEQGDSAMYLCASSPPGTNGYTFGSGTRLTVV.

This clone was found once. CDR3 in amino acids: CASSLPGRDYGYTF. The CDR3, as DNA: TGTGCCAGCAGCCTCCCAGGGCGGGACTATGGCTACACCTTC. This chain uses TRBV7-9 with TRBJ1-2, with a tentative D call TRBD1 (5 bases). V was cut by 5 bases and J by 3 bases, with 13 bases left in between. Germline CDR1 reads SEHNR; CDR2 reads FQNEAQ (reference sequence). CDR3 length: 14 amino acids.

The rearrangement links TRBV30 to TRBJ1-3; 7 nucleotides align to TRBD1. Per the germline V gene, CDR1 is GTSNPN and CDR2 is SVGIG (reference sequence). This CDR3 contains 14 residues. J was trimmed by 4 bases and V by 3 bases; bases with no gene match: 6. This CDR3 is CAWRLTGSGNTIYF. DNA of the CDR3: TGTGCCTGGAGGTTGACAGGGAGCGGAAACACCATATATTTT.

Only one count was recorded for this clone. The rearrangement links TRBV7-3 to TRBJ1-1, with D maybe TRBD1 (6 bases). CDR3 length equals 14 residues. CDR1 and CDR2 (germline): SGHTA, FQGTGA. Trimming shortened V by 5 bases and J by 1 base, and 11 bases separated the two germline ends. The CDR3: CASSPGQANTEAFF. In DNA, the CDR3 is TGTGCCAGCAGCCCGGGACAAGCGAACACTGAAGCTTTCTTT.

The CDR3 sequence: CASSGQGTDTQYF. The CDR3 nucleotides are TGCGCCAGCAGCGGGCAGGGCACAGATACGCAGTATTTT. V is TRBV5-1 and J is TRBJ2-3; D is undetermined. This CDR3 is 13 amino acids long. Looked up from germline, CDR1 is SGHRS and CDR2 is YFSETQ. V was trimmed by 4 bases and J by 1 base, leaving 7 bases between them.

The chain uses TRBV4-2 and TRBJ1-1; D possibly corresponds to TRBD1 (6 bases). CDR1 is LGHNA, CDR2 YNFKEQ, per germline. The V end was cut by 0 bases, the J end by 10 bases, with 15 bases between. The CDR3 loop spans 14 amino acids. The CDR3 protein is CASSQDWITGRAFF. CDR3 in DNA: TGTGCCAGCAGCCAAGATTGGATAACAGGGCGAGCTTTCTTT.

A few counts support this clone. J is TRBJ2-7 and V is TRBV9; perhaps TRBD2 as D (5 bases). CDR1 is SGDLS, CDR2 YYNGEE, per germline. V was cut by 1 base and J by 7 bases, with 12 bases left in between. The CDR3 contains 13 residues. Here the CDR3 reads CASSVSPRGEQYF. For the CDR3, the DNA is TGTGCCAGCAGCGTATCCCCCCGAGGGGAGCAGTACTTC.

V and J are TRBV30 and TRBJ1-1, with D tentatively TRBD1 (5 bases). Trimming left V 0 bases short and J 1 base short, with 18 bases between. In germline, CDR1 is GTSNPN, CDR2 SVGIG (reference sequence). The CDR3 consists of 17 residues. The CDR3 region is CAWSVGAVLRGNTEAFF. The CDR3 DNA follows: TGTGCCTGGAGTGTAGGGGCAGTCCTACGCGGGAACACTGAAGCTTTCTTT.

V usage is TRBV4-2 and J usage is TRBJ2-2; possibly TRBD2 for D (5 bases). Trimming removed 1 base at V and 0 bases at J, with 9 bases between. In germline, CDR1 is LGHNA, CDR2 YNFKEQ. This CDR3 spans 16 amino acids. The CDR3 region is CASSQGGLANTGELFF. As DNA, the CDR3 is TGTGCCAGCAGCCAAGGCGGGCTGGCGAACACCGGGGAGCTGTTTTTT.

This rearrangement joins TRBV4-3 to TRBJ2-1, with D maybe TRBD1 (5 bases). Deletions cut 0 bases from V and 9 bases from J, with 12 bases between. CDR1 is LGHNA, CDR2 YSLEER, per germline. There are 14 residues in the CDR3. The CDR3 DNA sequence: TGCGCCAGCAGCCAAGAATTGGGGCCCCGTGAGCAGTTCTTC. Protein: CASSQELGPREQFF.

The chain joins TRBV6-5 to TRBJ1-1; 8 positions agree with TRBD1. This CDR3 is 14 amino acids long. CDR1 and CDR2 from the germline V gene are MNHEY and SVGAGI. Trimming at V came to 6 bases and at J to 6 bases, leaving 9 bases not matched to a gene. CDR3 loop: CASRQGGPGAEAFF. The CDR3 DNA reads as TGTGCCAGCAGACAGGGGGGCCCCGGTGCTGAAGCTTTCTTT.

Points on this clone: The same CDR3 can be traced to other DNA sequences in this sample. DNA of the CDR3: TGTGCCAGCAGCTTCGGACAGTCCTATGGCTACACCTTC. Translating it yields CASSFGQSYGYTF. The chain is built from TRBV7-9 and TRBJ1-2; weak D call: TRBD1 (6 bases). The CDR3 has 13 amino acids. The germline gives CDR1 SEHNR, CDR2 FQNEAQ (reference sequence). Trimming removed 3 bases from V and 4 bases from J, with 9 bases in between.